These 9 T cell receptor beta chains were sequenced from one sample in a study of T cell repertoires in cytomegalovirus infection. TCRdb re-analysed the reads in MiXCR, keeping a single row per CDR3 protein. The table has 150,000 to 200,000 distinct CDR3 sequences, under 30% seen once. The source material was PBMCs. All receptors come from a human donor in good health (CMV status not recorded). Some clones in this sample may be carry-over from other donors' samples.

This clonotype was found many times. The chain joins TRBV7-2 to TRBJ1-5; no definite D call. The CDR3 covers 11 residues. Germline-derived CDR1 and CDR2 are SGHTA and FQGNSA. V lost 1 base and J lost 9, with 4 bases in between. The CDR3 region has the DNA TGTGCCAGCAGCTTAGGATGGCCCCAGCATTTT. Translating it yields CASSLGWPQHF. The whole variable domain, filled in from reference TRBV7-2 and TRBJ1-5, reads GAGVSQSPSNKVTEKGKDVELRCDPISGHTALYWYRQSLGQGLEFLIYFQGNSAPDKSGLPSDRFSAERTGGSVSTLTIQRTQQEDSAVYLCASSLGWPQHFGDGTRLSIL.

The V and J genes are TRBV5-5 and TRBJ2-3; D gene uncertain. The CDR3 length is 14 residues. Germline CDR1 is SGHKS and CDR2 is YYEKEE (reference sequence). Deletions cut 0 bases from V and 2 bases from J, with 7 bases between. The DNA for the CDR3 is TGTGCCAGCAGCTTGGAAGGCGTCACAGATACGCAGTATTTT. As protein: CASSLEGVTDTQYF.

This clonotype was seen only a few times. This chain links TRBV9 with TRBJ1-6; D may be TRBD1 (5 bases). Germline V gene sequence: CDR1 SGDLS, CDR2 YYNGEE. Between the trimmed V and J ends, which lost 4 bases and 6 bases, there was a span of 8 bases. The CDR3 totals 13 residues. As DNA, the CDR3 is TGTGCCAGCAGCCAGCAGGGTAATTCACCCCTCCACTTT. Its translation is CASSQQGNSPLHF.

This clonotype was counted only a few times. The chain is built from TRBV29-1 and TRBJ1-1; TRBD1 agrees at 11 bases. The CDR3 length is 15 residues. The germline V gene encodes CDR1 SQVTM and CDR2 ANQGSEA. The V segment lost 4 bases and the J segment 1 base; nucleotides outside the gene matches: 5. The CDR3 region has the DNA TGCAGCGTTGTCCGGACAGGGGGCGAGAACACTGAAGCTTTCTTT. Protein sequence: CSVVRTGGENTEAFF.

The chain couples TRBV30 to TRBJ2-7, with 8 bases that match TRBD1. V was clipped by 5 bases and J by 1 base; unmatched bases: 4. This CDR3 spans 13 amino acids. The V gene's germline CDR1 is GTSNPN and CDR2 SVGIG (reference sequence). For the CDR3, the DNA is TGTGCCTGGGCAGGGGGCGCGTCCTACGAGCAGTACTTC. Protein product: CAWAGGASYEQYF.

This clonotype was recorded a few times. The chain couples TRBV14 to TRBJ2-7; D assignment may be TRBD1 or TRBD2 (5 bases each). V lost 4 bases, J lost 3 bases, and 16 bases lay in between. Germline V CDR1 and CDR2: SGHDN, FVKESK. CDR3 length: 15 residues. The CDR3 loop is CASSRISGGGYEQYF. In DNA, the CDR3 is TGTGCCAGCAGCCGTATTTCCGGTGGGGGCTACGAGCAGTACTTC.

The rearrangement joins TRBV19 to TRBJ1-5, with D unclear. Germline V gene lookup returns CDR1 LNHDA and CDR2 SQIVND (reference sequence). The CDR3 runs 15 residues. V was cut by 6 bases and J by 3 bases, with 15 bases left in between. The CDR3 is CASSPVLGDNQPQHF. As DNA, the CDR3 is TGTGCCAGTAGCCCTGTTCTGGGAGACAATCAGCCCCAGCATTTT. The full variable domain, completed using reference TRBV19 and TRBJ1-5, is DGGITQSPKYLFRKEGQNVTLSCEQNLNHDAMYWYRQDPGQGLRLIYYSQIVNDFQKGDIAEGYSVSREKKESFPLTVTSAQKNPTAFYLCASSPVLGDNQPQHFGDGTRLSIL.

This clonotype was counted at least ten times. The V and J genes are TRBV7-2 and TRBJ2-2; TRBD2 agrees at 8 bases. Trimming took 2 bases from V and 3 from J; bases not matched to a gene: 2. The V gene's germline CDR1 is SGHTA and CDR2 FQGNSA. This CDR3 has 15 amino acids. This chain's CDR3 is CASSLIGGDTGELFF. CDR3 DNA: TGTGCCAGCAGCTTAATCGGGGGGGACACCGGGGAGCTGTTTTTT. The entire variable domain, with the rest obtained from reference TRBV7-2 and TRBJ2-2, is as follows: GAGVSQSPSNKVTEKGKDVELRCDPISGHTALYWYRQSLGQGLEFLIYFQGNSAPDKSGLPSDRFSAERTGGSVSTLTIQRTQQEDSAVYLCASSLIGGDTGELFFGEGSRLTVL.

V usage is TRBV5-6 and J usage is TRBJ1-2, with D maybe TRBD1 (5 bases). The V end lost 0 bases, the J end lost 5 bases, and 8 bases lay between the germline ends. CDR1 and CDR2 from the germline V gene are SGHDT and YYEEEE. CDR3 length equals 13 residues. The DNA for the CDR3 is TGTGCCAGCAGCTTGGACAGGTATTATGGCTACACCTTC. Amino acid sequence: CASSLDRYYGYTF.